Listed below are T cell receptor beta chains from one sample, sequenced in a study of shared T cell receptors in the human thymus. Assay: immunoSEQ multiplex PCR; the TCRdb copy retains only in-frame clones and omits some. This table has hundreds of thousands of clones, about 89% appearing once. This same sample was also taken into another study, of human thymus T cells.

Sample: thymocytes. These TCRs come from a boy under two years old with a congenital heart defect. Each CDR3 is given with its conserved first and last residue. The D gene is left open where the match is weak. A clone size is listed for some rows: how often the clone was seen (once, few, many), or a class if it is expanded.

CDR3aa: CASSFQGVDDSGANVLTF
CDR3nt: TGTGCCAGCAGTTTCCAGGGGGTGGATGACTCTGGGGCCAACGTCCTGACTTTC
v_gene: TRBV28
j_gene: TRBJ2-6
d_gene: TRBD1
abundance: -
len: 18

CDR3aa: CASSQVSGQGRYEQYF
CDR3nt: TGCGCCAGCAGCCAAGTGAGTGGACAGGGGCGCTACGAGCAGTACTTC
v_gene: TRBV4-3
j_gene: TRBJ2-7
d_gene: TRBD1
abundance: -
len: 16

CDR3aa: CASSLHPGCFGAFF
CDR3nt: TGTGCCAGCAGCTTACACCCAGGGTGTTTTGGCGCTTTCTTT
v_gene: TRBV7-9
j_gene: TRBJ1-1
d_gene: -
abundance: -
len: 14

CDR3aa: CASRGYGYTF
CDR3nt: TGTGCCAGCCGGGGCTATGGCTACACCTTC
v_gene: TRBV11-3
j_gene: TRBJ1-2
d_gene: -
abundance: once
len: 10

CDR3aa: CASSLDSPRDYGYTF
CDR3nt: TGTGCCAGCAGTCTGGACTCTCCCCGGGACTATGGCTACACCTTC
v_gene: TRBV27
j_gene: TRBJ1-2
d_gene: -
abundance: -
len: 15

CDR3aa: CASSLGGTVITGELFF
CDR3nt: TGTGCCAGCAGTTTAGGAGGGACGGTAATTACCGGGGAGCTGTTTTTT
v_gene: TRBV28
j_gene: TRBJ2-2
d_gene: -
abundance: -
len: 16

CDR3aa: CASSPHKESGEGSYEQYF
CDR3nt: TGTGCCAGCAGCCCACACAAGGAATCAGGAGAGGGCTCCTACGAGCAGTACTTC
v_gene: TRBV7-3
j_gene: TRBJ2-7
d_gene: -
abundance: -
len: 18

CDR3aa: CATGGGGASGYTF
CDR3nt: TGTGCCACCGGAGGGGGAGGGGCGAGTGGCTACACCTTC
v_gene: TRBV10-3
j_gene: TRBJ1-2
d_gene: -
abundance: -
len: 13

CDR3aa: CASSLRGGASTDTQYF
CDR3nt: TGTGCCAGCAGCCTCCGCGGGGGGGCTAGCACAGATACGCAGTATTTT
v_gene: TRBV4-2
j_gene: TRBJ2-3
d_gene: TRBD2
abundance: -
len: 16

CDR3aa: CSARVCHF
CDR3nt: TGCAGTGCTAGAGTCTGCCACTTT
v_gene: TRBV20-1
j_gene: TRBJ1-6
d_gene: -
abundance: -
len: 8

CDR3aa: CASSGLTSGAYNEQFF
CDR3nt: TGTGCCAGCAGTGGGTTAACTAGCGGGGCCTACAATGAGCAGTTCTTC
v_gene: TRBV2
j_gene: TRBJ2-1
d_gene: TRBD2
abundance: -
len: 16

CDR3aa: CAWSVSPGGTLYEQYF
CDR3nt: TGTGCCTGGAGTGTAAGTCCAGGAGGGACGCTCTACGAGCAGTACTTC
v_gene: TRBV30
j_gene: TRBJ2-7
d_gene: -
abundance: -
len: 16

CDR3aa: CASSSSSSGGASRIHEQYF
CDR3nt: TGTGCTAGCAGCTCATCGTCTAGCGGGGGGGCATCCCGTATCCACGAGCAGTACTTC
v_gene: TRBV7-7
j_gene: TRBJ2-7
d_gene: TRBD2
abundance: -
len: 19

CDR3aa: CASSFDGTIYNEQFF
CDR3nt: TGTGCCAGCAGTTTCGACGGGACTATTTACAATGAGCAGTTCTTC
v_gene: TRBV27
j_gene: TRBJ2-1
d_gene: TRBD2
abundance: -
len: 15

CDR3aa: CASSLRDGRGVSTNEKLFF
CDR3nt: TGTGCCAGCAGCCTACGGGACGGCAGGGGAGTTTCAACTAATGAAAAACTGTTTTTT
v_gene: TRBV14
j_gene: TRBJ1-4
d_gene: -
abundance: -
len: 19

CDR3aa: CASSPPPGLAGDLPYEQYF
CDR3nt: TGTGCCAGCAGCCCTCCCCCGGGACTAGCGGGAGACCTACCCTACGAGCAGTACTTC
v_gene: TRBV27
j_gene: TRBJ2-7
d_gene: TRBD2
abundance: once
len: 19

CDR3aa: CASSGYGRGEYNEQFF
CDR3nt: TGTGCCAGCAGTGGTTACGGCAGGGGTGAATACAATGAGCAGTTCTTC
v_gene: TRBV25-1
j_gene: TRBJ2-1
d_gene: -
abundance: -
len: 16

CDR3aa: CATSRQSHYEQYF
CDR3nt: TGTGCCACCAGCAGACAGTCACACTACGAGCAGTACTTC
v_gene: TRBV15
j_gene: TRBJ2-7
d_gene: -
abundance: -
len: 13

CDR3aa: CASSFTLRVSDTQYF
CDR3nt: TGTGCCAGCAGTTTCACTCTCAGGGTCTCGGATACGCAGTATTTT
v_gene: TRBV28
j_gene: TRBJ2-3
d_gene: -
abundance: -
len: 15

CDR3aa: CAWSPRWSSYNEQFF
CDR3nt: TGTGCCTGGAGTCCCCGTTGGAGCTCCTACAATGAGCAGTTCTTC
v_gene: TRBV30
j_gene: TRBJ2-1
d_gene: -
abundance: -
len: 15

CDR3aa: CASSRNGTVPLAKNIQYF
CDR3nt: TGTGCCAGCAGTCGTAACGGGACAGTGCCTCTAGCCAAAAACATTCAGTACTTC
v_gene: TRBV7-8
j_gene: TRBJ2-4
d_gene: TRBD1
abundance: -
len: 18

CDR3aa: CASSLEGDPSYEQYF
CDR3nt: TGTGCCAGCAGCCTCGAGGGGGACCCCTCCTACGAGCAGTACTTC
v_gene: TRBV6-1
j_gene: TRBJ2-7
d_gene: -
abundance: -
len: 15

CDR3aa: CSAQYTEAFF
CDR3nt: TGCAGTGCCCAGTACACTGAAGCTTTCTTT
v_gene: TRBV20-1
j_gene: TRBJ1-1
d_gene: -
abundance: -
len: 10

CDR3aa: CASMTSGGQETQYF
CDR3nt: TGTGCCAGCATGACTAGCGGGGGCCAAGAGACCCAGTACTTC
v_gene: TRBV6-5
j_gene: TRBJ2-5
d_gene: TRBD2
abundance: -
len: 14

CDR3aa: CASSFIPGQPQAGYNEQFF
CDR3nt: TGTGCCAGCAGTTTCATCCCCGGACAACCCCAAGCGGGTTACAATGAGCAGTTCTTC
v_gene: TRBV27
j_gene: TRBJ2-1
d_gene: -
abundance: once
len: 19

CDR3aa: CASSSGTNNEQFF
CDR3nt: TGTGCCAGCAGCTCCGGGACTAACAATGAGCAGTTCTTC
v_gene: TRBV7-3
j_gene: TRBJ2-1
d_gene: TRBD2
abundance: -
len: 13

CDR3aa: CASSQARTGKGEKLFF
CDR3nt: TGCGCCAGCAGCCAAGCTAGAACAGGGAAGGGGGAAAAACTGTTTTTT
v_gene: TRBV4-3
j_gene: TRBJ1-4
d_gene: -
abundance: few
len: 16

CDR3aa: CASSVSNQGNSCADTQYF
CDR3nt: TGTGCCAGCAGCGTTTCTAATCAGGGGAATAGTTGCGCAGATACGCAGTATTTT
v_gene: TRBV9
j_gene: TRBJ2-3
d_gene: -
abundance: -
len: 18

CDR3aa: CASSPGLAGTYEQYF
CDR3nt: TGTGCCAGCAGCCCTGGACTAGCGGGTACCTACGAGCAGTACTTC
v_gene: TRBV5-6
j_gene: TRBJ2-7
d_gene: TRBD2
abundance: -
len: 15

CDR3aa: CASSATPAFF
CDR3nt: TGTGCCAGCAGCGCTACCCCAGCTTTCTTT
v_gene: TRBV27
j_gene: TRBJ1-1
d_gene: -
abundance: few
len: 10

CDR3aa: CATSRDGLAGGYNEQFF
CDR3nt: TGTGCCACCAGCAGAGATGGACTAGCGGGGGGCTACAATGAGCAGTTCTTC
v_gene: TRBV15
j_gene: TRBJ2-1
d_gene: TRBD2
abundance: -
len: 17

CDR3aa: CASSTYRGAAYNEQFF
CDR3nt: TGTGCCAGCAGCACGTATCGCGGGGCCGCCTACAATGAGCAGTTCTTC
v_gene: TRBV7-2
j_gene: TRBJ2-1
d_gene: -
abundance: -
len: 16

CDR3aa: CASSPGTGFHNEQFF
CDR3nt: TGTGCCAGCTCACCAGGGACAGGGTTCCACAATGAGCAGTTCTTC
v_gene: TRBV18
j_gene: TRBJ2-1
d_gene: TRBD1
abundance: -
len: 15

CDR3aa: CASSPLGREETQYF
CDR3nt: TGTGCCAGCTCACCGCTGGGGAGGGAAGAGACCCAGTACTTC
v_gene: TRBV18
j_gene: TRBJ2-5
d_gene: TRBD2
abundance: few
len: 14

CDR3aa: CASRLAGPHGELFF
CDR3nt: TGCGCCAGCAGGCTAGCGGGACCCCACGGGGAGCTGTTTTTT
v_gene: TRBV10-2
j_gene: TRBJ2-2
d_gene: TRBD2
abundance: -
len: 14

CDR3aa: CAWRQGGYEQFF
CDR3nt: TGTGCCTGGAGACAGGGGGGCTATGAGCAGTTCTTC
v_gene: TRBV30
j_gene: TRBJ2-1
d_gene: TRBD1
abundance: -
len: 12

CDR3aa: CASNRKGNRYEKLFF
CDR3nt: TGTGCCAGCAATCGAAAGGGGAATAGGTATGAAAAACTGTTTTTT
v_gene: TRBV27
j_gene: TRBJ1-4
d_gene: -
abundance: once
len: 15

CDR3aa: CASTRSPRSHEKLFF
CDR3nt: TGTGCCAGCACCCGGAGCCCGAGGTCGCATGAAAAACTGTTTTTT
v_gene: TRBV6-5
j_gene: TRBJ1-4
d_gene: -
abundance: -
len: 15

CDR3aa: CASSLKFRGHFWYLGYTF
CDR3nt: TGTGCCAGCAGTTTAAAATTTAGGGGGCACTTCTGGTATCTTGGCTACACCTTC
v_gene: TRBV27
j_gene: TRBJ1-2
d_gene: TRBD1
abundance: -
len: 18

CDR3aa: CASSGMNTEAFF
CDR3nt: TGTGCCAGCAGTGGTATGAACACTGAAGCTTTCTTT
v_gene: TRBV6-1
j_gene: TRBJ1-1
d_gene: -
abundance: -
len: 12

CDR3aa: CASSQEVFRPGQNYEQYF
CDR3nt: TGTGCCAGCAGCCAAGAGGTCTTCCGGCCGGGACAGAACTACGAGCAGTACTTC
v_gene: TRBV7-9
j_gene: TRBJ2-7
d_gene: TRBD1
abundance: -
len: 18

CDR3aa: CASTDRRVKAYEQYF
CDR3nt: TGTGCCAGCACCGACAGAAGGGTTAAAGCCTACGAGCAGTACTTC
v_gene: TRBV28
j_gene: TRBJ2-7
d_gene: -
abundance: once
len: 15

CDR3aa: CASSQDRSLPGSLAKNIQYF
CDR3nt: TGCGCCAGCAGCCAAGATCGGTCCCTGCCGGGGAGCCTAGCCAAAAACATTCAGTACTTC
v_gene: TRBV4-3
j_gene: TRBJ2-4
d_gene: -
abundance: -
len: 20

CDR3aa: CASSLCRQEIKNIQYF
CDR3nt: TGTGCCAGCAGTTTATGCAGACAGGAGATCAAAAACATTCAGTACTTC
v_gene: TRBV28
j_gene: TRBJ2-4
d_gene: -
abundance: -
len: 16

CDR3aa: CASSMRDPSNYGYTF
CDR3nt: TGTGCCAGTAGTATGCGGGACCCCAGCAACTATGGCTACACCTTC
v_gene: TRBV19
j_gene: TRBJ1-2
d_gene: -
abundance: -
len: 15

CDR3aa: CASSGANRAKNIQYF
CDR3nt: TGTGCCAGCAGCGGGGCTAACAGAGCCAAAAACATTCAGTACTTC
v_gene: TRBV14
j_gene: TRBJ2-4
d_gene: -
abundance: few
len: 15

CDR3aa: CASSPGQGITDTQYF
CDR3nt: TGTGCCAGCAGCCCGGGACAGGGTATCACAGATACGCAGTATTTT
v_gene: TRBV5-8
j_gene: TRBJ2-3
d_gene: TRBD1
abundance: -
len: 15

CDR3aa: CASSPRGPNNSPLHF
CDR3nt: TGTGCCAGCAGCCCCAGGGGGCCAAATAATTCACCCCTCCACTTT
v_gene: TRBV5-4
j_gene: TRBJ1-6
d_gene: TRBD1
abundance: -
len: 15

CDR3aa: CAWRVTSRETQYF
CDR3nt: TGTGCCTGGAGAGTGACTAGTCGTGAGACCCAGTACTTC
v_gene: TRBV30
j_gene: TRBJ2-5
d_gene: -
abundance: -
len: 13

CDR3aa: CASSAGTVSNYGYTF
CDR3nt: TGTGCCAGCAGTGCCGGGACAGTGAGTAACTATGGCTACACCTTC
v_gene: TRBV25-1
j_gene: TRBJ1-2
d_gene: TRBD1
abundance: -
len: 15

CDR3aa: CASSDLAGGGNEQFF
CDR3nt: TGTGCCAGCAGTGATCTAGCGGGAGGGGGTAATGAGCAGTTCTTC
v_gene: TRBV27
j_gene: TRBJ2-1
d_gene: TRBD2
abundance: -
len: 15

CDR3aa: CASSRRRERNQPQHF
CDR3nt: TGTGCCAGCAGCCGACGCAGGGAAAGAAATCAGCCCCAGCATTTT
v_gene: TRBV6-6
j_gene: TRBJ1-5
d_gene: -
abundance: -
len: 15

CDR3aa: CASSLDGDYTDTQYF
CDR3nt: TGTGCCAGCAGCTTAGATGGAGACTACACAGATACGCAGTATTTT
v_gene: TRBV11-2
j_gene: TRBJ2-3
d_gene: -
abundance: -
len: 15

CDR3aa: CAISDPTSGDSTDTQYF
CDR3nt: TGTGCCATCAGTGACCCGACTAGCGGGGATAGCACAGATACGCAGTATTTT
v_gene: TRBV10-3
j_gene: TRBJ2-3
d_gene: TRBD2
abundance: -
len: 17

CDR3aa: CASGLTPDRAAF
CDR3nt: TGTGCTAGTGGTTTGACCCCTGACAGGGCTGCCTTC
v_gene: TRBV12-5
j_gene: TRBJ1-2
d_gene: TRBD1
abundance: once
len: 12

CDR3aa: CASSRSGTRTGPTYEQYF
CDR3nt: TGTGCCAGCAGCCGATCCGGCACTAGGACAGGGCCGACCTACGAGCAGTACTTC
v_gene: TRBV5-4
j_gene: TRBJ2-7
d_gene: TRBD1
abundance: -
len: 18

CDR3aa: CASSLLERTGWKNEQFF
CDR3nt: TGTGCCAGCAGCTTACTGGAGAGGACAGGGTGGAAAAATGAGCAGTTCTTC
v_gene: TRBV7-9
j_gene: TRBJ2-1
d_gene: TRBD1
abundance: -
len: 17

CDR3aa: CASSPGTGDQAFF
CDR3nt: TGTGCCAGCAGCCCGGGGACAGGGGATCAAGCTTTCTTT
v_gene: TRBV7-3
j_gene: TRBJ1-1
d_gene: TRBD1
abundance: -
len: 13

CDR3aa: CASSYRGGNTEAFF
CDR3nt: TGTGCCAGCAGTTACAGGGGGGGGAACACTGAAGCTTTCTTT
v_gene: TRBV28
j_gene: TRBJ1-1
d_gene: TRBD1
abundance: -
len: 14